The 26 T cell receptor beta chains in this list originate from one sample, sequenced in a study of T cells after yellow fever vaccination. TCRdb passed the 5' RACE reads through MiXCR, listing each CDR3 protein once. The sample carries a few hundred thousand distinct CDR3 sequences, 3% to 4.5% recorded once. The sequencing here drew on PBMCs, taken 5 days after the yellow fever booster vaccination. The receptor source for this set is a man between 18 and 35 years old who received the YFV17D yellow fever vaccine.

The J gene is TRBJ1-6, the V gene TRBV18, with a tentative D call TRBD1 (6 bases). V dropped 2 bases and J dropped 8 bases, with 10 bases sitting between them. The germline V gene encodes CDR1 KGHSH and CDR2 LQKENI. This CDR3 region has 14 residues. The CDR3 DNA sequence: TGTGCCAGCTCACCAGGGGGCAAGGATTCACCCCTCCACTTT. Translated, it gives CASSPGGKDSPLHF.

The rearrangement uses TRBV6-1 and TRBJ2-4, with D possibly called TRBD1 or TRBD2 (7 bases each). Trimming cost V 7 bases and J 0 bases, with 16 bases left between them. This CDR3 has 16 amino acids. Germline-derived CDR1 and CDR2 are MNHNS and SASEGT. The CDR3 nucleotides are TGTGCCAGCAACCCAGGGGGGGGGGGAGCCAAAAACATTCAGTACTTC. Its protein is CASNPGGGGAKNIQYF.

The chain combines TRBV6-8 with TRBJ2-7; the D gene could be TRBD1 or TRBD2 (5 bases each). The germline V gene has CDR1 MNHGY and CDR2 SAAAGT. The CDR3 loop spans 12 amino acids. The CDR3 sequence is CASSTLSTRENV. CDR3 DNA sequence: TGTGCCAGCAGTACCCTTTCTACCAGGGAGAACGTC.

The CDR3, as DNA: TGTGGAGCGGGGAATAAAGATACGCAGTATTTT. It specifies CGAGNKDTQYF. The chain combines TRBV7-9 with TRBJ2-3; 7 bases match TRBD2. The CDR3 spans 11 residues. Germline CDR1 and CDR2: SEHNR and FQNEAQ (reference sequence).

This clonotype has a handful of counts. The CDR3 region is CASSLQGREAFF. The CDR3 region has the DNA TGTGCCAGCAGCTTACAGGGGAGGGAAGCTTTCTTT. The chain recombines TRBV7-9 with TRBJ1-1, with a possible D match to TRBD1 (6 bases). CDR1 and CDR2 (germline): SEHNR, FQNEAQ (reference sequence). Trimming left V 2 bases short and J 8 bases short, with 9 bases between. CDR3 length equals 12 residues.

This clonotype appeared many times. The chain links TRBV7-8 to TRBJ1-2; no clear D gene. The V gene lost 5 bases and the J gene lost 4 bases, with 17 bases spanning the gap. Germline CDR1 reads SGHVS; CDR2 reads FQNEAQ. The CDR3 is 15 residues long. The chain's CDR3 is CASSPRQVLGYGYTF. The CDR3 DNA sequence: TGTGCCAGCAGCCCTAGACAAGTATTAGGCTATGGCTACACCTTC.

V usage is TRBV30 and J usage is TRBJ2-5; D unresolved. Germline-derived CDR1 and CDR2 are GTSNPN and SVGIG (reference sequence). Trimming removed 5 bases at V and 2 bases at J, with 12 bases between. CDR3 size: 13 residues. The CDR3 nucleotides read TGTGCCTGGGCCTTCGGCCTTCAAGAGACCCAGTACTTC. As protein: CAWAFGLQETQYF.

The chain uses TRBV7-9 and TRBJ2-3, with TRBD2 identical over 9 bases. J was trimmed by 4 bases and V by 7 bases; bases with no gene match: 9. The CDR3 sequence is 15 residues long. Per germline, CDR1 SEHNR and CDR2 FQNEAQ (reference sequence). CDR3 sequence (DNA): TGTGCCAGCACCCTGAGTAGCGGGGGCCCAGATACGCAGTATTTT. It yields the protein CASTLSSGGPDTQYF.

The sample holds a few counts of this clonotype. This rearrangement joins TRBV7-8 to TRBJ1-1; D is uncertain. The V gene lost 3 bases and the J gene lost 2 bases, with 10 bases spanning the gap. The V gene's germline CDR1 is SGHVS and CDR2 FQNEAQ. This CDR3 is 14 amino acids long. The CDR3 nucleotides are TGTGCCAGCAGCTTGGGGTACCTTAACACTGAAGCTTTCTTT. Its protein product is CASSLGYLNTEAFF.

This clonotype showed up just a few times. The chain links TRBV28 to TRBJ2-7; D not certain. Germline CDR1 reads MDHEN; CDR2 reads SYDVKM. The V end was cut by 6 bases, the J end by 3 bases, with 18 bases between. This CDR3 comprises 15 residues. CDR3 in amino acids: CASSLGLLTNYEQYV. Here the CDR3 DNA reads TGTGCCAGCAGCCTCGGCCTGCTGACGAACTACGAGCAGTACGTC.

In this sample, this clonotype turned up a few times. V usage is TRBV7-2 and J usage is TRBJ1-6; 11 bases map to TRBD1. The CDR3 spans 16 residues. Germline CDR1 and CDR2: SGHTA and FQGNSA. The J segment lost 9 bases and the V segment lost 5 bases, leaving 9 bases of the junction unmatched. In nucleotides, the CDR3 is TGTGCCAGCAGCCCCAATGTAGGGACAGGGGGTTCACCCCTCCACTTT. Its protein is CASSPNVGTGGSPLHF. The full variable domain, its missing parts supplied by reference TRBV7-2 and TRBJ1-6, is GAGVSQSPSNKVTEKGKDVELRCDPISGHTALYWYRQSLGQGLEFLIYFQGNSAPDKSGLPSDRFSAERTGGSVSTLTIQRTQQEDSAVYLCASSPNVGTGGSPLHFGNGTRLTVT.

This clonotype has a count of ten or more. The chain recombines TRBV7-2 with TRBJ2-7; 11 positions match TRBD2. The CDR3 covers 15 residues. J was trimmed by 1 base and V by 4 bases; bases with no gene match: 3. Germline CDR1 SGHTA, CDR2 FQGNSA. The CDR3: CASSSWTSGSYEQYF. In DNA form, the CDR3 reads TGTGCCAGCAGCTCCTGGACTAGCGGGTCCTACGAGCAGTACTTC.

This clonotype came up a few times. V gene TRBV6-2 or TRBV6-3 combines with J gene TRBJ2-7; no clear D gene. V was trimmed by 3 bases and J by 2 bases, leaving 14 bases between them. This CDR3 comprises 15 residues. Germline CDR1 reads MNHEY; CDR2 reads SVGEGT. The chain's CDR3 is CASSYAGPPPYEQYV. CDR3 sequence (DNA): TGTGCCAGCAGTTATGCCGGTCCGCCACCCTACGAGCAGTACGTC.

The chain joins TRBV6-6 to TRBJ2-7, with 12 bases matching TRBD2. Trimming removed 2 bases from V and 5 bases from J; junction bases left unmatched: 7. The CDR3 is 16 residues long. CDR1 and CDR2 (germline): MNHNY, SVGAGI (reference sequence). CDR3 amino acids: CASSYALAGGQDEQYF. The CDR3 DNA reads TGTGCCAGCAGTTACGCACTAGCGGGGGGCCAGGACGAGCAGTACTTC.

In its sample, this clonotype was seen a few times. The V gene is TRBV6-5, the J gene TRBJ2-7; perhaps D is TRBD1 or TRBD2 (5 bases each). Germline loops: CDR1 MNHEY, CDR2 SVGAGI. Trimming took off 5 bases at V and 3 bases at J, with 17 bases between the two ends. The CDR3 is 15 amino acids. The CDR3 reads CASSIGDGAGYEQYF. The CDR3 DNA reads TGTGCCAGCAGTATCGGGGACGGTGCGGGCTACGAGCAGTACTTC.

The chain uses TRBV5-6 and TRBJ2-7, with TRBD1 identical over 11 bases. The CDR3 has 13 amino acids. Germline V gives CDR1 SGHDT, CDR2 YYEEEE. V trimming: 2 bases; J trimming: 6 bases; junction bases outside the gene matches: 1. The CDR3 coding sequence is TGTGCCAGCAGCTTCGGGACAGGGGGCGAGCAGTACGTC. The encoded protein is CASSFGTGGEQYV.

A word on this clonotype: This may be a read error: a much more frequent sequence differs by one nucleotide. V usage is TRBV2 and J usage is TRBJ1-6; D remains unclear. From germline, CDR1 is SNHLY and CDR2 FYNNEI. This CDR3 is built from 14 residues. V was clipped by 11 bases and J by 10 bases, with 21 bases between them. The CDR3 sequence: CAGIRLAGGSPLHF. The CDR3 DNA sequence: TGTGCCGGCATTCGACTGGCTGGAGGGTCACCCCTCCACTTT.

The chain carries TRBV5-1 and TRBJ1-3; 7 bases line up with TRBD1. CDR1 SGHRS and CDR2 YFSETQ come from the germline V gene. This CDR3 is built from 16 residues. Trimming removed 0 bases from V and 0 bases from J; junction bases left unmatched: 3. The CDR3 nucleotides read TGCGCCAGCAGCTTGGAGGACAGGCCCTCTGGAAACACCATATATTTT. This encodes CASSLEDRPSGNTIYF.

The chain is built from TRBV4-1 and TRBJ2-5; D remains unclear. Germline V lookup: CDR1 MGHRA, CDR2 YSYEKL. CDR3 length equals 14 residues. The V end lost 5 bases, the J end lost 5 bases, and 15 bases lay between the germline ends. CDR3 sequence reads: CASSDRMGEETQYF. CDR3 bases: TGCGCCAGCAGCGACCGAATGGGCGAGGAGACCCAGTACTTC.

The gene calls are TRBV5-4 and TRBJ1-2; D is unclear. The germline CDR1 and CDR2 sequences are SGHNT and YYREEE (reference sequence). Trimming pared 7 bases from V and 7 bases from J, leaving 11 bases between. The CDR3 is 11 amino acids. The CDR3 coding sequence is TGTGCCAGCTGGAGGAGCAGTGGCTACACCTTC. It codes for CASWRSSGYTF.

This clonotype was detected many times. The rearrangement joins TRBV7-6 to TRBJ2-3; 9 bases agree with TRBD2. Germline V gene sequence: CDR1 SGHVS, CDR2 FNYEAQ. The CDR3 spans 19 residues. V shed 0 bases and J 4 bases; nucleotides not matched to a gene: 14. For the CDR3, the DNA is TGTGCCAGCAGCTTAGCCCGGTGGGGGCGGGGGGGCCGCGCAGATACGCAGTATTTT. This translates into CASSLARWGRGGRADTQYF.

CDR3 protein: CASSIPRQGPDTQYF. The CDR3 DNA reads as TGTGCCAGCAGCATTCCCCGACAGGGACCAGATACGCAGTATTTT. The chain combines TRBV21-1 with TRBJ2-3; TRBD1 is the table's D call and was not checked against the DNA. TRBV21-1 is noted as a pseudogene. The length of the CDR3 is 15 residues.

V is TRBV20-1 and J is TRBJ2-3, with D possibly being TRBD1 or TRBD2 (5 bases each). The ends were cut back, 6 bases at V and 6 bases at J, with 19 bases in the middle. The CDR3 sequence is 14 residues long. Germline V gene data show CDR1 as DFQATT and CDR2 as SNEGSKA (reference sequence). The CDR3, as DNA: TGCAGTGCGCCGCTCGAGGGGACGTGGGATACGCAGTATTTT. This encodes CSAPLEGTWDTQYF.

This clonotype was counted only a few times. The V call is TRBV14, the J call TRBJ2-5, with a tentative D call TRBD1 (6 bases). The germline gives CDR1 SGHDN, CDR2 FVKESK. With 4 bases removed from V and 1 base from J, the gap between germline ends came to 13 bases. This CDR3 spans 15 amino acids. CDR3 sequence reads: CASSRSRGGQETQYF. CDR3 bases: TGTGCCAGCAGCCGGAGCAGGGGCGGCCAAGAGACCCAGTACTTC.

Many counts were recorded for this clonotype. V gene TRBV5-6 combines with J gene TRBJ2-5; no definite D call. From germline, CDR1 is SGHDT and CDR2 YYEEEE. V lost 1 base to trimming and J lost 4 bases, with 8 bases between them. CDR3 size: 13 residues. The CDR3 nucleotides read TGTGCCAGCAGCTTGCGATTGGGAGAGACCCAGTACTTC. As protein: CASSLRLGETQYF.

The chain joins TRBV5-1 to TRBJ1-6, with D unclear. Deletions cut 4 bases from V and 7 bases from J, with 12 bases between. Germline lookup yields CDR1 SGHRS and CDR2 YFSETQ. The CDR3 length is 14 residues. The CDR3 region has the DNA TGCGCCAGCAGCCAAGCCAGACTGAATTCACCCCTCCACTTT. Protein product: CASSQARLNSPLHF.